This T cell receptor (beta chain) appears in the sequencing data of a study of metastatic and nonmetastatic thyroid tumors. Looking at the study overall: Where malignant and benign thyroid patients were concerned, repertoires were compared across blood and tumor or nodule tissue. General study results and limits: In blood and tumor, TCR beta diversity was reportedly significantly higher in malignant thyroid tumors than in benign nodules.

Until they underwent thyroid surgery, no patient had received any treatment. With MiXCR, TCRdb reprocessed the PCR reads. The profile covers thousands of clones, with roughly 18% appearing a single time and approximately 25% taken by the ten largest. This clone is medium-sized. Its target is unknown. Other DNA sequences in the same sample also yield this CDR3. Per the germline V gene, CDR1 is SGHRS and CDR2 is YFSETQ. The CDR3 loop spans 14 amino acids. The V segment lost 3 bases and the J segment 1 base; nucleotides outside the gene matches: 2. The sequenced sample was adjacent normal tissue. The genes are TRBV5-1 and TRBJ2-3, with 7 bases fitting TRBD1. The sequence was obtained from a male donor with papillary thyroid cancer or a benign thyroid nodule (not recorded which). Some clones in this sample may be carry-over from other donors' samples. DNA for the CDR3: TGCGCCAGCAGCTCCGGACAGGGCACAGATACGCAGTATTTT. This encodes CASSSGQGTDTQYF.